These 8 T cell receptor beta chains were all obtained from the same sample, sequenced in a study of T cell responses to AZD1222 COVID-19 vaccine. Sequenced by immunoSEQ multiplex PCR; TCRdb stores in-frame clones only, minus some. The sample lists about 110,000 clones, 80% to 90% occurring once. The specimen was peripheral blood, collected 28 days after the second AZD1222 dose. The receptor set was obtained from an adult who received the AZD1222 COVID-19 vaccine.

This chain connects TRBV28 to TRBJ1-6; a possible D gene is TRBD1 (6 bases). Per the germline V gene, CDR1 is MDHEN and CDR2 is SYDVKM. CDR3 size: 16 residues. V was clipped by 4 bases and J by 4 bases, with 14 bases between them. CDR3 nucleotides: TGTGCCAGCAGTTCCCGGGGGCTGGGATATAATTCACCCCTCCACTTT. Translated, it gives CASSSRGLGYNSPLHF.

The CDR3 DNA is TGTGCCAGTAGTATAGATCGCAGGACAGGGGTAGGTAGGCCCCAGCATTTT. Translating it yields CASSIDRRTGVGRPQHF. The chain joins TRBV19 to TRBJ1-5; 9 bases fit TRBD1. Germline values: CDR1 LNHDA, CDR2 SQIVND (reference sequence). Trimming took 0 bases from V and 9 from J; bases not matched to a gene: 12. This CDR3 has 17 amino acids.

The J gene is TRBJ1-2, the V gene TRBV5-1, with a weak D call TRBD1 (5 bases). V gave up 2 bases and J gave up 1 base, with 12 bases separating them. The germline gives CDR1 SGHRS, CDR2 YFSETQ. The CDR3 covers 15 residues. CDR3 sequence reads: CASSFESRVNYGYTF. CDR3 nucleotides: TGCGCCAGCAGCTTCGAAAGCAGGGTTAACTATGGCTACACCTTC.

The V call is TRBV27, the J call TRBJ2-4, with 7 bases identical to TRBD1. J gave up 7 bases and V 6 bases, and 6 bases lay outside the gene matches. This CDR3 spans 13 amino acids. CDR1 is MNHEY and CDR2 is SMNVEV in the germline V gene (reference sequence). This chain's CDR3 is CASRQGRGNIQYF. The CDR3 nucleotides are TGTGCCAGCAGACAGGGGAGAGGGAACATTCAGTACTTC.

This clone came up once. This chain uses TRBV18 with TRBJ1-2, with D possibly TRBD1 on 6 matching bases. Germline CDR1 is KGHSH and CDR2 is LQKENI. The CDR3 length is 17 residues. V dropped 2 bases and J dropped 2 bases, with 18 bases sitting between them. The CDR3 DNA is TGTGCCAGCTCACCAGCCGGGACATCGCAGGTCAACTATGGCTACACCTTC. This sequence encodes CASSPAGTSQVNYGYTF.

This chain connects TRBV29-1 to TRBJ1-2; D perhaps matches TRBD1 (6 bases). Between the trimmed V and J ends, which lost 5 bases and 5 bases, there was a span of 21 bases. The CDR3 has 15 residues. Looked up from germline, CDR1 is SQVTM and CDR2 is ANQGSEA. CDR3 DNA sequence: TGCAGCGTTAACGACAGGACTGGATCCCCTTATGGCTACACCTTC. Translating gives CSVNDRTGSPYGYTF.

J is TRBJ1-2 and V is TRBV7-9; 10 bases match TRBD1. CDR3 size: 14 residues. V shed 5 bases and J 6 bases; nucleotides not matched to a gene: 6. The germline V gene encodes CDR1 SEHNR and CDR2 FQNEAQ (reference sequence). The CDR3 loop is CASSTGTGADGYTF. DNA for the CDR3: TGTGCCAGCAGCACCGGGACAGGGGCGGATGGCTACACCTTC.

Ten or more counts support this clone. The chain carries TRBV7-9 and TRBJ2-2; D perhaps matches TRBD1 (5 bases). CDR3 size: 15 residues. The germline V gene has CDR1 SEHNR and CDR2 FQNEAQ (reference sequence). Trimming removed 2 bases from V and 6 bases from J, with 13 bases in between. The CDR3 DNA is TGTGCCAGCAGCTTATACCCTGACAGTCCCGGGGAGCTGTTTTTT. Translating gives CASSLYPDSPGELFF.